These 32 T cell receptor beta chains were sequenced from one sample in a study of blood T cell repertoires in COVID-19. Produced via immunoSEQ multiplex PCR; TCRdb's table is partial and in-frame only. The sample consists of 150,000 to 200,000 clones, around 90% of them appearing once. Source material: peripheral blood. All receptors come from a man between 60 and 75 years old with acute or convalescent COVID-19.

V usage is TRBV6-1 and J usage is TRBJ2-7; a possible D gene is TRBD2 (6 bases). Germline values: CDR1 MNHNS, CDR2 SASEGT. CDR3 length: 14 residues. Trimming cost V 2 bases and J 3 bases, with 11 bases left between them. In DNA form, the CDR3 reads TGTGCCAGCAGTGAAATTTACGGGAGCTACGAGCAGTACGTC. This sequence encodes CASSEIYGSYEQYV.

This clone was seen a few times. This rearrangement joins TRBV7-7 to TRBJ2-5, with D possibly matching TRBD1 (5 bases). The CDR3 consists of 14 residues. The germline gives CDR1 SSHAT, CDR2 FNYEAQ (reference sequence). V gave up 4 bases and J gave up 5 bases, with 14 bases separating them. The CDR3 DNA follows: TGTGCCAGCAGCTCCGACAGTGCCTCCGAGACCCAGTACTTC. Its translation: CASSSDSASETQYF. The full variable domain, completed using reference TRBV7-7 and TRBJ2-5, is GAGVSQSPRYKVTKRGQDVTLRCDPISSHATLYWYQQALGQGPEFLTYFNYEAQPDKSGLPSDRFSAERPEGSISTLTIQRTEQRDSAMYRCASSSDSASETQYFGPGTRLLVL.

The CDR3 loop reads CASSQDKGQITGELFF. The DNA of the CDR3 is TGTGCCAGCAGCCAAGATAAAGGACAGATTACCGGGGAGCTGTTTTTT. The J gene is TRBJ2-2, the V gene TRBV3-1 (or the pseudogene TRBV3-2), with D possibly TRBD1 on 6 matching bases. Between the trimmed V and J ends, which lost 0 bases and 5 bases, there was a span of 13 bases. CDR1 and CDR2 from the germline V gene are LGHDT and YNNKEL (reference sequence). This CDR3 spans 16 amino acids.

This chain connects TRBV27 to TRBJ1-1, with TRBD1 matching over 10 bases. Per germline, CDR1 MNHEY and CDR2 SMNVEV (reference sequence). The CDR3 has 15 residues. Trimming cost V 2 bases and J 3 bases; bases outside gene matches: 3. The CDR3 DNA sequence: TGTGCCAGCAGTTTAGGGACAGGGGCCGACACTGAAGCTTTCTTT. This encodes CASSLGTGADTEAFF.

The DNA for the CDR3 is TGTGCCAGTAGTAACGGGGGGGGAACAGATACGCAGTATTTT. It translates to CASSNGGGTDTQYF. The chain employs TRBV19 and TRBJ2-3; 8 positions agree with TRBD2. V lost 4 bases and J lost 3; bases outside the gene matches: 3. Germline values: CDR1 LNHDA, CDR2 SQIVND (reference sequence). CDR3 size: 14 residues. Filled out from reference TRBV19 and TRBJ2-3, the complete variable domain reads DGGITQSPKYLFRKEGQNVTLSCEQNLNHDAMYWYRQDPGQGLRLIYYSQIVNDFQKGDIAEGYSVSREKKESFPLTVTSAQKNPTAFYLCASSNGGGTDTQYFGPGTRLTVL.

The rearrangement joins TRBV5-1 to TRBJ2-3, with 10 nucleotides matching TRBD1. The CDR3 has 15 residues. V was clipped by 0 bases and J by 4 bases; unmatched bases: 2. CDR1 and CDR2 from the germline V gene are SGHRS and YFSETQ. DNA for the CDR3: TGCGCCAGCAGCTTGGCGGGACAGGGGTCAGATACGCAGTATTTT. Translating it yields CASSLAGQGSDTQYF.

The chain is built from TRBV27 and TRBJ1-2; the D gene is possibly TRBD1 (6 bases). The V gene's germline CDR1 is MNHEY and CDR2 SMNVEV (reference sequence). The CDR3 has 13 amino acids. V dropped 6 bases and J dropped 7 bases, with 15 bases sitting between them. The CDR3 bases are TGTGCCAGCAGATTAGCAGGGGCAGGTGGCTACACCTTC. Translated, it gives CASRLAGAGGYTF.

This clone was counted a few times. This rearrangement joins TRBV2 to TRBJ1-4; 8 bases line up with TRBD1. The CDR3 totals 15 residues. The germline V gene has CDR1 SNHLY and CDR2 FYNNEI. After removal of 6 bases from V and 6 bases from J, the junction contained 9 bases not matched to a gene. The CDR3 DNA follows: TGTGCCAGCAGCCGCGACAGGGGAAGGGATGAAAAACTGTTTTTT. Translating gives CASSRDRGRDEKLFF.

The genes are TRBV7-2 and TRBJ2-7; 9 nucleotides match TRBD2. The V gene end was trimmed by 5 bases and the J gene end by 3 bases; junction bases not matched to a gene: 8. This CDR3 has 15 residues. Germline assignment: CDR1 SGHTA and CDR2 FQGNSA. The CDR3 DNA reads TGTGCCAGCAGCCCCACTAGCGGGCTAGGCTACGAGCAGTACTTC. It translates to CASSPTSGLGYEQYF.

J is TRBJ2-2 and V is TRBV3-1 (or the pseudogene TRBV3-2), with 10 positions matching TRBD1. After removal of 3 bases from V and 6 bases from J, the junction contained 4 bases not matched to a gene. CDR3 length: 15 residues. Germline V gives CDR1 LGHDT, CDR2 YNNKEL (reference sequence). The CDR3 reads CASSQGTGDAGELFF. CDR3 DNA sequence: TGTGCCAGCAGCCAGGGGACAGGGGACGCCGGGGAGCTGTTTTTT.

The chain has TRBV5-6 and TRBJ2-7; tentatively, D is TRBD1 (5 bases). Germline lookup yields CDR1 SGHDT and CDR2 YYEEEE. The length of the CDR3 is 13 residues. V was trimmed by 2 bases and J by 3 bases, leaving 9 bases between them. DNA for the CDR3: TGTGCCAGCAGCTTCCAGGGTTACTACGAGCAGTACTTC. Residues: CASSFQGYYEQYF.

The chain joins TRBV11-1 to TRBJ1-6; D call uncertain. CDR1 is SGHAT, CDR2 FQDESV, per germline (reference sequence). V dropped 6 bases and J dropped 7 bases, with 10 bases sitting between them. This CDR3 contains 13 residues. DNA of the CDR3: TGTGCCAGCAGTTTCGAGGGCAATTCACCCCTCCACTTT. This gives the protein CASSFEGNSPLHF.

The chain recombines TRBV3-1 (or the pseudogene TRBV3-2) with TRBJ1-5, with 8 bases that match TRBD1. Unmatched junction bases numbered 8, after V lost 3 bases and J lost 7 bases. The CDR3 contains 15 residues. The germline V gene has CDR1 LGHDT and CDR2 YNNKEL (reference sequence). The CDR3 sequence: CASSQGQGARQPQHF. For the CDR3, the DNA is TGTGCCAGCAGCCAGGGGCAGGGGGCTCGACAGCCCCAGCATTTT.

This clone was picked up one time. V gene TRBV6-2 or TRBV6-3 combines with J gene TRBJ2-1; 7 nucleotides line up with TRBD2. The V and J ends lost 4 bases and 1 base, in that order; junction bases with no gene match: 13. The CDR3 is made up of 18 amino acids. Germline V gives CDR1 MNHEY, CDR2 SVGEGT. The CDR3 loop is CASSSLAGSAGSYNEQFF. The CDR3 DNA is TGTGCCAGCAGTTCCTTGGCGGGGTCAGCGGGATCCTACAATGAGCAGTTCTTC.

The chain has TRBV5-1 and TRBJ2-5, with D uncertain. Trimming cost V 0 bases and J 1 base, with 7 bases left between them. Germline V gives CDR1 SGHRS, CDR2 YFSETQ. The CDR3 runs 14 residues. The CDR3 nucleotides are TGCGCCAGCAGCTTGGGGCATATCCAAGAGACCCAGTACTTC. Protein sequence: CASSLGHIQETQYF. Full variable domain (outside the CDR3, taken from reference TRBV5-1 and TRBJ2-5): KAGVTQTPRYLIKTRGQQVTLSCSPISGHRSVSWYQQTPGQGLQFLFEYFSETQRNKGNFPGRFSGRQFSNSRSEMNVSTLELGDSALYLCASSLGHIQETQYFGPGTRLLVL.

The chain uses TRBV5-1 and TRBJ2-6; perhaps TRBD2 as D (5 bases). Germline V CDR1 and CDR2: SGHRS, YFSETQ. Trimming removed 2 bases at V and 1 base at J, with 16 bases between. This CDR3 contains 18 residues. The CDR3 DNA reads TGCGCCAGCAGCTTCTATAGAGGGCTTAGTTCTGGGGCCAACGTCCTGACTTTC. Residues: CASSFYRGLSSGANVLTF.

The chain carries TRBV12-3 or TRBV12-4 and TRBJ1-2, with D hard to call. The CDR3 length is 12 residues. Trimming pared 5 bases from V and 4 bases from J, leaving 8 bases between. Written as DNA, the CDR3 is TGTGCCAGCAGTCCCTCCTCCTATGGCTACACCTTC. Its translation is CASSPSSYGYTF.

CDR3 coding DNA: TGTGCCAGCTCACCAACGGGGACTGAAGCTTTCTTT. Its protein product is CASSPTGTEAFF. The gene calls are TRBV18 and TRBJ1-1; unclear D gene. CDR1 and CDR2 (germline): KGHSH, LQKENI. The ends were cut back, 2 bases at V and 5 bases at J, with 6 bases in the middle. This CDR3 comprises 12 residues.

V gene TRBV18 combines with J gene TRBJ1-4, with 7 bases identical to TRBD1. Losses at the gene ends were 2 bases for V and 11 bases for J; bases not matched to a gene: 11. CDR3 size: 15 residues. The germline V gene encodes CDR1 KGHSH and CDR2 LQKENI. DNA of the CDR3: TGTGCCAGCTCACCAGAGGGGGCCGTATCTGCGAAACTGTTTTTT. It codes for CASSPEGAVSAKLFF.

The rearrangement links TRBV10-1 to TRBJ2-7; D is possibly TRBD2 (5 bases). The CDR3 is 16 amino acids. Per the germline V gene, CDR1 is WNHNN and CDR2 is SYGVQD (reference sequence). The V end lost 4 bases, the J end lost 0 bases, and 16 bases lay between the germline ends. CDR3 sequence: CASSVEGGPSSYEQYF. The CDR3 nucleotides are TGCGCCAGCAGTGTGGAAGGCGGGCCTAGCTCCTACGAGCAGTACTTC.

The chain uses TRBV19 and TRBJ1-6; D ambiguous. Germline CDR1 and CDR2: LNHDA and SQIVND (reference sequence). This CDR3 spans 15 amino acids. The V end lost 1 base, the J end lost 7 bases, and 11 bases lay between the germline ends. The CDR3 DNA sequence: TGTGCCAGTAGTATAGTGGCGGGATTCAATTCACCCCTCCACTTT. Protein: CASSIVAGFNSPLHF.

The rearrangement links TRBV5-4 to TRBJ1-2, with TRBD1 matching 9 bases. Germline V gene sequence: CDR1 SGHNT, CDR2 YYREEE (reference sequence). The CDR3 extends over 15 amino acids. The junction had 6 bases not matched to a gene; V was cut back by 3 bases and J by 3 bases. The CDR3 sequence: CASSSPGQGDYGYTF. The DNA of the CDR3 is TGTGCCAGCAGCTCTCCGGGACAGGGCGACTATGGCTACACCTTC.

The chain employs TRBV29-1 and TRBJ1-2; D call uncertain. Germline loops: CDR1 SQVTM, CDR2 ANQGSEA. This CDR3 spans 13 amino acids. V was pared by 7 bases and J by 4 bases, with 16 bases between. Here the CDR3 reads CSAGWVEGYGYTF. The CDR3 coding sequence is TGCAGCGCTGGATGGGTAGAGGGCTATGGCTACACCTTC. The whole variable domain, filled in from reference TRBV29-1 and TRBJ1-2, reads SAVISQKPSRDICQRGTSLTIQCQVDSQVTMMFWYRQQPGQSLTLIATANQGSEATYESGFVIDKFPISRPNLTFSTLTVSNMSPEDSSIYLCSAGWVEGYGYTFGSGTRLTVV.

The rearrangement uses TRBV6-6 and TRBJ2-1; maybe TRBD2 (6 bases). The germline CDR1 and CDR2 sequences are MNHNY and SVGAGI (reference sequence). This CDR3 has 16 amino acids. With 9 bases removed from V and 8 bases from J, the gap between germline ends came to 26 bases. The chain's CDR3 is CASDTGRRAGFDEQFF. The CDR3 DNA reads TGTGCCAGTGATACCGGACGGAGGGCCGGTTTCGATGAGCAGTTCTTC.

Turning to this clone: At the DNA level, this CDR3 is encoded by other sequences in the same sample as well. The chain joins TRBV5-1 to TRBJ1-3, with TRBD1 identical over 10 bases. This CDR3 spans 13 amino acids. V was pared by 3 bases and J by 7 bases, with 1 base of the junction left unmatched. CDR1 SGHRS and CDR2 YFSETQ come from the germline V gene. CDR3 nucleotides: TGCGCCAGCAGCTGGGGACAGGGGAACACCATATATTTT. Encoded protein: CASSWGQGNTIYF.

V gene TRBV7-3 combines with J gene TRBJ2-1, with 10 positions matching TRBD2. The CDR3 is made up of 13 amino acids. Germline V gene lookup returns CDR1 SGHTA and CDR2 FQGTGA. V shed 4 bases and J 10 bases; nucleotides not matched to a gene: 4. The CDR3 loop is CASSSPTSGEQFF. For the CDR3, the DNA is TGTGCCAGCAGCTCCCCGACTAGCGGGGAGCAGTTCTTC.

This clone has a handful of counts. The V and J genes are TRBV27 and TRBJ1-1; perhaps TRBD1 as D (5 bases). Trimming took 4 bases from V and 4 from J, leaving 7 bases between them. Per germline, CDR1 MNHEY and CDR2 SMNVEV (reference sequence). This CDR3 has 12 amino acids. In DNA, the CDR3 is TGTGCCAGCAGTTGGGGGGGCACTGAAGCTTTCTTT. It yields the protein CASSWGGTEAFF.

The chain recombines TRBV6-2 or TRBV6-3 with TRBJ1-1, with D unresolved. V lost 0 bases to trimming and J lost 2 bases, with 4 bases between them. CDR1 and CDR2 from the germline V gene are MNHEY and SVGEGT. The CDR3 consists of 13 residues. This CDR3 is CASSYSTNTEAFF. CDR3 sequence (DNA): TGTGCCAGCAGTTACTCAACAAACACTGAAGCTTTCTTT.

This sequence joins TRBV7-3 and TRBJ2-2, with TRBD2 as a possible D gene (5 bases). This CDR3 is 16 amino acids long. V was shortened by 4 bases and J by 2 bases, with 14 bases between the two germline ends. Germline CDR1 and CDR2: SGHTA and FQGTGA. The CDR3 nucleotides read TGTGCCAGCAGCTCACGACGGAGGAGTAACACCGGGGAGCTGTTTTTT. Protein: CASSSRRRSNTGELFF.

J is TRBJ2-1 and V is TRBV3-1 (or the pseudogene TRBV3-2); the match to TRBD2 covers 9 bases. CDR1 is LGHDT and CDR2 is YNNKEL in the germline V gene (reference sequence). The V gene end was trimmed by 4 bases and the J gene end by 10 bases; junction bases not matched to a gene: 11. The CDR3 covers 15 residues. CDR3 nucleotide sequence: TGTGCCAGCAGCCCCGGGATAGCGGGAGTACGGGAGCAGTTCTTC. It yields the protein CASSPGIAGVREQFF.

The V call is TRBV7-3, the J call TRBJ2-1, with 8 positions matching TRBD2. J gave up 6 bases and V 1 base, and 11 bases lay outside the gene matches. There are 17 residues in the CDR3. CDR1 and CDR2 (germline): SGHTA, FQGTGA. The CDR3 DNA reads as TGTGCCAGCAGCTTAAGGTGGCGGGGGGCCCAAGCCAATGAGCAGTTCTTC. It translates to CASSLRWRGAQANEQFF.

The genes are TRBV5-1 and TRBJ2-3, with TRBD1 matching over 12 bases. Germline CDR1 is SGHRS and CDR2 is YFSETQ. J gave up 4 bases and V 0 bases, and 6 bases lay outside the gene matches. CDR3 length: 17 amino acids. CDR3: CASSLVGTGGFSDTQYF. As DNA, the CDR3 is TGCGCCAGCAGCTTGGTAGGGACAGGGGGCTTTTCAGATACGCAGTATTTT.